What follows are 28 T cell receptor beta chains derived from one specimen sequenced in a study of blood T cell repertoires in COVID-19. Method: immunoSEQ multiplex PCR; TCRdb's copy keeps in-frame clones and lacks some. The table shows about 250,000 clones, with nearly 90% occurring only once. Specimen: peripheral blood. These receptor sequences come from a man younger than 35 with active or convalescent COVID-19.

In its sample, this clone was seen a few times. The CDR3 loop reads CASSPRVGDGQPQHF. The CDR3 DNA reads TGTGCCAGCTCACCAAGGGTAGGGGATGGTCAGCCCCAGCATTTT. The genes are TRBV18 and TRBJ1-5; tentatively, D is TRBD1 (5 bases). The germline V gene encodes CDR1 KGHSH and CDR2 LQKENI. The CDR3 totals 15 residues. Trimming took 2 bases from V and 6 from J, leaving 14 bases between them.

The V call is TRBV10-3, the J call TRBJ1-2; TRBD1 matches 11 bases. This CDR3 contains 11 residues. CDR1 is ENHRY and CDR2 is SYGVKD in the germline V gene. V shed 9 bases, J shed 8 bases, and the junction held 2 bases outside the gene matches. The CDR3 nucleotides read TGTGCCATTGGGACAGGGGGAGGCTACACCTTC. Residues: CAIGTGGGYTF.

The V call is TRBV29-1, the J call TRBJ1-2; D may be TRBD1 (6 bases). V lost 4 bases to trimming and J lost 7 bases, with 13 bases between them. This CDR3 region has 12 residues. From germline, CDR1 is SQVTM and CDR2 ANQGSEA. CDR3 residues: CSVVLGGGGYTF. The DNA for the CDR3 is TGCAGCGTTGTTTTAGGGGGGGGTGGCTACACCTTC.

The rearrangement uses TRBV19 and TRBJ1-4; D not resolved. CDR1 and CDR2 (germline): LNHDA, SQIVND (reference sequence). The V end was cut by 6 bases, the J end by 0 bases, with 5 bases between. This CDR3 has 13 residues. CDR3 protein: CASRLATNEKLFF. CDR3 DNA: TGTGCCAGTAGACTTGCAACTAATGAAAAACTGTTTTTT.

The chain employs TRBV19 and TRBJ2-7; a possible D gene is TRBD1 (5 bases). CDR1 and CDR2 (germline): LNHDA, SQIVND (reference sequence). V lost 3 bases and J 4 bases, leaving 10 bases between the germline ends. The CDR3 sequence is 13 residues long. The CDR3 DNA reads TGTGCCAGTAGTATGTACCAGGGTTACGAGCAGTACTTC. The encoded protein is CASSMYQGYEQYF.

V usage is TRBV5-1 and J usage is TRBJ1-3, with D possibly matching TRBD1 (6 bases). V gave up 4 bases and J gave up 3 bases, with 20 bases separating them. Germline V gives CDR1 SGHRS, CDR2 YFSETQ. The CDR3 is made up of 17 amino acids. The CDR3 loop is CASSLGNKGTNGNTIYF. For the CDR3, the DNA is TGCGCCAGCAGCCTAGGAAACAAAGGGACAAATGGAAACACCATATATTTT.

The chain uses TRBV28 and TRBJ1-4, with 12 bases that match TRBD1. V shed 5 bases, J shed 8 bases, and the junction held 6 bases outside the gene matches. CDR1 MDHEN and CDR2 SYDVKM come from the germline V gene. This CDR3 spans 15 amino acids. CDR3 DNA: TGTGCCAGCAGTCTTACCGGGACAGGGGGCGAAAAACTGTTTTTT. Translation: CASSLTGTGGEKLFF. The variable domain in full, with the rest retrieved from reference TRBV28 and TRBJ1-4, is DVKVTQSSRYLVKRTGEKVFLECVQDMDHENMFWYRQDPGLGLRLIYFSYDVKMKEKGDIPEGYSVSREKKERFSLILESASTNQTSMYLCASSLTGTGGEKLFFGSGTQLSVL.

The chain carries TRBV5-1 and TRBJ2-1; TRBD1 matches at 7 bases. The CDR3 contains 19 residues. The germline CDR1 and CDR2 sequences are SGHRS and YFSETQ. Trimming took 4 bases from V and 3 from J; bases not matched to a gene: 19. DNA of the CDR3: TGCGCCAGCAGCGGCTCGAGGGGACAGCAGGGACCAAACTACAATGAGCAGTTCTTC. This codes for CASSGSRGQQGPNYNEQFF.

This chain joins TRBV7-9 and TRBJ1-1, with D uncertain. In germline, CDR1 is SEHNR, CDR2 FQNEAQ (reference sequence). V lost 4 bases and J lost 1, with 7 bases in between. The length of the CDR3 is 13 residues. The CDR3 reads CASSYIGNTEAFF. CDR3 sequence (DNA): TGTGCCAGCAGCTACATTGGGAACACTGAAGCTTTCTTT. Full variable domain (missing parts from reference TRBV7-9 and TRBJ1-1): DTGVSQNPRHKITKRGQNVTFRCDPISEHNRLYWYRQTLGQGPEFLTYFQNEAQLEKSRLLSDRFSAERPKGSFSTLEIQRTEQGDSAMYLCASSYIGNTEAFFGQGTRLTVV.

The chain links TRBV6-5 to TRBJ2-7, with 8 nucleotides matching TRBD1. CDR1 and CDR2 (germline): MNHEY, SVGAGI. This CDR3 contains 12 residues. The J segment lost 12 bases and the V segment lost 10 bases, leaving 14 bases of the junction unmatched. CDR3 in DNA: TGTGCCAACCGGGACAGGCCCCCCGTCGCGTACTTC. Translated: CANRDRPPVAYF.

This sequence joins TRBV5-1 and TRBJ2-5; D is unclear. V lost 1 base and J 1 base, leaving 8 bases between the germline ends. Germline loops: CDR1 SGHRS, CDR2 YFSETQ. This CDR3 is built from 14 residues. As DNA, the CDR3 is TGCGCCAGCAGCTTGTTATCCCCCCAAGAGACCCAGTACTTC. Amino acids: CASSLLSPQETQYF.

This chain uses TRBV30 with TRBJ1-4, with D possibly TRBD1 on 6 matching bases. This CDR3 contains 13 residues. Germline V gene data show CDR1 as GTSNPN and CDR2 as SVGIG (reference sequence). V gave up 7 bases and J gave up 4 bases, with 13 bases separating them. CDR3 DNA sequence: TGTGCCTCTACCCTGGACAGTAATGAAAAACTGTTTTTT. The encoded protein is CASTLDSNEKLFF.

V gene TRBV7-6 combines with J gene TRBJ1-6; possibly TRBD1 for D (6 bases). From germline, CDR1 is SGHVS and CDR2 FNYEAQ. This CDR3 has 15 residues. Trimming shortened V by 5 bases and J by 7 bases, and 15 bases separated the two germline ends. The CDR3 bases are TGTGCCAGCAGCCTTTCCCAGGGGTACAATTCACCCCTCCACTTT. It codes for CASSLSQGYNSPLHF.

This rearrangement joins TRBV9 to TRBJ2-3, with no clear D. Germline V CDR1 and CDR2: SGDLS, YYNGEE. The CDR3 is 17 residues long. Trimming removed 0 bases from V and 0 bases from J, with 14 bases in between. This CDR3 is CASSVAGTTRSTDTQYF. CDR3 bases: TGTGCCAGCAGCGTAGCCGGAACTACCCGAAGCACAGATACGCAGTATTTT. Looking up the rest from reference TRBV9 and TRBJ2-3 gives the full variable domain: DSGVTQTPKHLITATGQRVTLRCSPRSGDLSVYWYQQSLDQGLQFLIQYYNGEERAKGNILERFSAQQFPDLHSELNLSSLELGDSALYFCASSVAGTTRSTDTQYFGPGTRLTVL.

The gene calls are TRBV3-1 (or the pseudogene TRBV3-2) and TRBJ1-5; 9 bases are a match to TRBD1. Trimming at V came to 10 bases and at J to 6 bases, leaving 4 bases not matched to a gene. The CDR3 length is 12 residues. Germline CDR1 and CDR2: LGHDT and YNNKEL (reference sequence). CDR3: CATGTGTQPQHF. The CDR3 DNA reads TGTGCCACGGGGACAGGGACTCAGCCCCAGCATTTT.

The CDR3 nucleotides are TGTGCCAGCAGTTTTTTGAGCGGTAATCCCTACGAGCAGTACTTC. Residues: CASSFLSGNPYEQYF. The rearrangement uses TRBV28 and TRBJ2-7, with D tentatively TRBD2 (5 bases). The germline V gene encodes CDR1 MDHEN and CDR2 SYDVKM. With 3 bases removed from V and 2 bases from J, the gap between germline ends came to 14 bases. There are 15 residues in the CDR3. Using reference TRBV28 and TRBJ2-7 for the parts outside the CDR3, the full variable domain is DVKVTQSSRYLVKRTGEKVFLECVQDMDHENMFWYRQDPGLGLRLIYFSYDVKMKEKGDIPEGYSVSREKKERFSLILESASTNQTSMYLCASSFLSGNPYEQYFGPGTRLTVT.

The CDR3 DNA follows: TGTGCCAGCAGCCAAGGAGGGGGCGGAAACACCATATATTTT. Amino acid sequence: CASSQGGGGNTIYF. The genes are TRBV3-1 (or the pseudogene TRBV3-2) and TRBJ1-3, with 7 nucleotides matching TRBD1. The germline V gene has CDR1 LGHDT and CDR2 YNNKEL (reference sequence). Trimming cost V 1 base and J 4 bases; bases outside gene matches: 1. CDR3 size: 14 residues.

J is TRBJ2-7 and V is TRBV3-1 (or the pseudogene TRBV3-2); 14 bases align to TRBD2. The CDR3 totals 21 residues. Per germline, CDR1 LGHDT and CDR2 YNNKEL (reference sequence). V lost 2 bases, J lost 0 bases, and 15 bases stayed unmatched. The CDR3 DNA sequence: TGTGCCAGCAGCCAACCAAGCCGACTAGCGGGAGGGATAATTAGCTCCTACGAGCAGTACTTC. It codes for CASSQPSRLAGGIISSYEQYF.

The rearrangement links TRBV9 to TRBJ2-1; 7 nucleotides match TRBD2. Unmatched junction bases numbered 4, after V lost 3 bases and J lost 1 base. CDR1 and CDR2 (germline): SGDLS, YYNGEE. The CDR3 length is 15 residues. The CDR3 DNA reads TGTGCCAGCAGCGGATTCGGGGGGTCCTACAATGAGCAGTTCTTC. It is translated as CASSGFGGSYNEQFF.

This clone appeared a few times. This rearrangement joins TRBV12-3 or TRBV12-4 to TRBJ2-7; D might be TRBD1 (5 bases). Trimming took 5 bases from V and 6 from J, leaving 11 bases between them. This CDR3 is built from 12 residues. The CDR3 DNA reads as TGTGCCAGCAGTCTAGGGGCCGGCGAGCAGTACTTC. It encodes CASSLGAGEQYF.

The table lists this clone with a few counts. The rearrangement uses TRBV15 and TRBJ1-1; the match to TRBD1 covers 10 bases. With 4 bases clipped from V and 3 bases from J, the junction kept 8 bases outside the gene matches. Germline CDR1 is LNHNV and CDR2 is YYDKDF (reference sequence). This CDR3 contains 16 residues. The CDR3: CATSKRRTGGDTEAFF. DNA for the CDR3: TGTGCCACCAGCAAACGGAGGACAGGGGGTGACACTGAAGCTTTCTTT.

The chain has TRBV7-6 and TRBJ1-1; D is uncertain. The germline gives CDR1 SGHVS, CDR2 FNYEAQ. V gave up 1 base and J gave up 3 bases, with 24 bases separating them. The CDR3 is 19 amino acids. Here the CDR3 DNA reads TGTGCCAGCAGCTTAGAAGGAGGGCCGTCTTGGAGGGTAGACACTGAAGCTTTCTTT. This sequence encodes CASSLEGGPSWRVDTEAFF.

The CDR3 nucleotides read TGTGCCAGCAGCCCCGGACTAGCGGCCTCAGATACGCAGTATTTT. Translated: CASSPGLAASDTQYF. The gene calls are TRBV9 and TRBJ2-3, with TRBD2 matching 10 bases. There are 15 residues in the CDR3. V dropped 4 bases and J dropped 4; count of bases not matched to a gene: 6. Germline V CDR1 and CDR2: SGDLS, YYNGEE.

The chain carries TRBV30 and TRBJ1-2; maybe TRBD1 (5 bases). V lost 2 bases and J lost 7, with 14 bases in between. In germline, CDR1 is GTSNPN, CDR2 SVGIG (reference sequence). The CDR3 totals 13 residues. CDR3 in DNA: TGTGCCTGGAGTCAGGAGGGGCACGGTGGCTACACCTTC. Translation: CAWSQEGHGGYTF.

This sequence joins TRBV6-2 or TRBV6-3 and TRBJ1-1; D remains unclear. CDR1 and CDR2 from the germline V gene are MNHEY and SVGEGT. There are 15 residues in the CDR3. V lost 10 bases, J lost 6 bases, and 24 bases lay in between. CDR3 amino acids: CATIPQIWARAEAFF. DNA for the CDR3: TGTGCCACCATCCCTCAAATATGGGCACGCGCTGAAGCTTTCTTT.

The chain uses TRBV11-3 and TRBJ2-1; TRBD2 matches at 12 bases. Germline CDR1 is SGHNT and CDR2 is YENEEA. CDR3 length equals 16 residues. After removal of 3 bases from V and 9 bases from J, the junction contained 9 bases not matched to a gene. The CDR3 nucleotides are TGTGCCAGCAGCTTGCTAGCGGGGGGGCCAAGTGGTGAGCAGTTCTTC. Amino acids: CASSLLAGGPSGEQFF.

This sequence joins TRBV19 and TRBJ2-4, with a tentative D call TRBD1 (5 bases). Germline values: CDR1 LNHDA, CDR2 SQIVND (reference sequence). V gave up 5 bases and J gave up 7 bases, with 12 bases separating them. The CDR3 runs to 13 residues. The CDR3 spells CASSPQGGNIQYF. The CDR3 DNA reads TGTGCCAGTAGTCCCCAGGGTGGCAACATTCAGTACTTC.

This chain connects TRBV15 to TRBJ2-5; TRBD1 is a possible D gene (6 bases). Trimming left V 5 bases short and J 5 bases short, with 24 bases between. Looked up from germline, CDR1 is LNHNV and CDR2 is YYDKDF (reference sequence). The CDR3 runs to 17 residues. The CDR3 spells CATSSPLEQGFSETQYF. CDR3 coding DNA: TGTGCCACCAGCTCCCCCTTGGAACAGGGATTTTCCGAGACCCAGTACTTC.